One sample yielded the 16 T cell receptor beta chains listed below, sequenced in a study of blood T cell repertoires in COVID-19. TCRdb's copy holds only in-frame clones and misses some; the assay was immunoSEQ multiplex PCR. The table includes a few hundred thousand clones, around nine tenths detected once. Source material: PBMCs or T cells enriched from blood (not recorded which). Every receptor here comes from a woman aged 55-69 years who had recovered from COVID-19.

The chain joins TRBV3-1 (or the pseudogene TRBV3-2) to TRBJ2-7, with unresolved D. The CDR3 sequence is 13 residues long. Germline CDR1 and CDR2: LGHDT and YNNKEL (reference sequence). The V end lost 1 base, the J end lost 6 bases, and 10 bases lay between the germline ends. The CDR3 region has the DNA TGTGCCAGCAGCCAAGCGCTCCGGAGCGAGCAGTACGTC. It yields the protein CASSQALRSEQYV.

Written as DNA, the CDR3 is TGTGCCACCAGCGAGTGGGACACTATGACTAGCGGGCCCTACGAGCAGTACGTC. Amino acids: CATSEWDTMTSGPYEQYV. V is TRBV15 and J is TRBJ2-7; 10 nucleotides agree with TRBD2. Germline lookup yields CDR1 LNHNV and CDR2 YYDKDF (reference sequence). Losses at the gene ends were 5 bases for V and 2 bases for J; bases not matched to a gene: 15. This CDR3 comprises 18 residues.

The chain couples TRBV10-2 to TRBJ2-5, with 13 bases fitting TRBD2. CDR3 length: 18 amino acids. J gave up 1 base and V 3 bases, and 8 bases lay outside the gene matches. Germline V gives CDR1 WSHSY, CDR2 SAAADI. Here the CDR3 reads CASSEGKGLAGLQETQYF. CDR3 DNA: TGCGCCAGCAGTGAAGGAAAGGGACTAGCGGGGCTCCAAGAGACCCAGTACTTC.

This clone occurred once. V gene TRBV13 combines with J gene TRBJ1-5, with D perhaps TRBD1 (6 bases). The CDR3 has 13 residues. V lost 5 bases and J 8 bases, leaving 13 bases between the germline ends. Per germline, CDR1 PRHDT and CDR2 FYEKMQ (reference sequence). In DNA, the CDR3 is TGTGCCAGCAGCGACAGGTCGAGTGAGCCCCAGCATTTT. Translation gives CASSDRSSEPQHF.

The rearrangement uses TRBV9 and TRBJ1-6, with 9 positions matching TRBD1. The CDR3 totals 15 residues. Germline V CDR1 and CDR2: SGDLS, YYNGEE. The V segment lost 0 bases and the J segment 8 bases; nucleotides outside the gene matches: 3. CDR3 sequence reads: CASSVGDRDYSPLHF. The CDR3 DNA follows: TGTGCCAGCAGCGTAGGGGACAGGGACTATTCACCCCTCCACTTT.

This chain uses TRBV29-1 with TRBJ2-1; 7 bases map to TRBD1. CDR3 length: 12 amino acids. The germline CDR1 and CDR2 sequences are SQVTM and ANQGSEA. For the CDR3, the DNA is TGCAGTACAAACAGGGGATACAATGAGCAGTTCTTC. Protein: CSTNRGYNEQFF.

V and J are TRBV6-5 and TRBJ1-2, with D uncertain. The germline V gene encodes CDR1 MNHEY and CDR2 SVGAGI. CDR3 length: 15 residues. Trimming cost V 8 bases and J 4 bases, with 20 bases left between them. CDR3 region: CASLPRPSSGYGYTF. The CDR3 nucleotides read TGTGCCAGCCTTCCCCGTCCATCTTCAGGCTATGGCTACACCTTC.

This clone has a single count. This chain joins TRBV6-5 and TRBJ1-6; no clear D. The germline V gene has CDR1 MNHEY and CDR2 SVGAGI. This CDR3 spans 15 amino acids. With 4 bases removed from V and 0 bases from J, the gap between germline ends came to 7 bases. The CDR3 nucleotides are TGTGCCAGCAGTTTCGGTAGCTCCTATAATTCACCCCTCCACTTT. This codes for CASSFGSSYNSPLHF.

Of note for this clone: This sample also contains other DNA sequences that code for the same CDR3. V usage is TRBV5-5 and J usage is TRBJ2-1, with 12 bases identical to TRBD2. Germline-derived CDR1 and CDR2 are SGHKS and YYEKEE (reference sequence). The ends lost 2 bases at V and 6 bases at J; junction bases unmatched: 3. This CDR3 spans 15 amino acids. As DNA, the CDR3 is TGTGCCAGCAGCTTAGGACTAGCGGGGATCAATGAGCAGTTCTTC. Protein sequence: CASSLGLAGINEQFF.

The rearrangement uses TRBV18 and TRBJ2-3; possibly TRBD2 for D (6 bases). Looked up from germline, CDR1 is KGHSH and CDR2 is LQKENI. The CDR3 contains 17 residues. The ends were cut back, 2 bases at V and 0 bases at J, with 15 bases in the middle. CDR3 region: CASSPSTSSTSTDTQYF. CDR3 in DNA: TGTGCCAGCTCACCATCCACTAGCAGCACTAGCACAGATACGCAGTATTTT.

The chain employs TRBV5-1 and TRBJ1-5; D is possibly TRBD1 (6 bases). The CDR3 is made up of 15 amino acids. Trimming shortened V by 2 bases and J by 2 bases, and 11 bases separated the two germline ends. Germline CDR1 reads SGHRS; CDR2 reads YFSETQ. The DNA for the CDR3 is TGCGCCAGCAGCTTATCGTCAGGGGGCAATCAGCCCCAGCATTTT. This sequence encodes CASSLSSGGNQPQHF.

V and J are TRBV5-5 and TRBJ1-5; 9 bases fit TRBD1. The CDR3 is 16 residues long. Per germline, CDR1 SGHKS and CDR2 YYEKEE (reference sequence). V gave up 2 bases and J gave up 0 bases; unmatched junction bases: 3. The CDR3 nucleotides read TGTGCCAGCAGCTTTACGACAGGGGGTAGCAATCAGCCCCAGCATTTT. Translation: CASSFTTGGSNQPQHF.

The J gene is TRBJ2-3, the V gene TRBV7-2; a weak D match, TRBD1 (6 bases). The germline CDR1 and CDR2 sequences are SGHTA and FQGNSA. This CDR3 spans 14 amino acids. V lost 5 bases, J lost 4 bases, and 13 bases lay in between. The CDR3 nucleotides read TGTGCCAGCAGCCCAGGGGTAGGCGCAGATACGCAGTATTTT. Translated, it gives CASSPGVGADTQYF. The variable domain in full, with the rest retrieved from reference TRBV7-2 and TRBJ2-3, is GAGVSQSPSNKVTEKGKDVELRCDPISGHTALYWYRQSLGQGLEFLIYFQGNSAPDKSGLPSDRFSAERTGGSVSTLTIQRTQQEDSAVYLCASSPGVGADTQYFGPGTRLTVL.

The chain employs TRBV5-1 and TRBJ1-1, with D possibly TRBD1 on 5 matching bases. V shed 3 bases and J shed 4 bases, with 13 bases lying between them. CDR1 and CDR2 from the germline V gene are SGHRS and YFSETQ. The length of the CDR3 is 14 residues. The CDR3 loop reads CASSSQGLGTEAFF. The CDR3 DNA is TGCGCCAGCAGCTCCCAGGGATTAGGCACTGAAGCTTTCTTT.

This chain links TRBV25-1 with TRBJ2-5, with TRBD1 matching 7 bases. The CDR3 runs to 14 residues. The J segment lost 4 bases and the V segment lost 4 bases, leaving 6 bases of the junction unmatched. Germline V lookup: CDR1 MGHDK, CDR2 SYGVNS. As DNA, the CDR3 is TGTGCCAGCAGTGTCCGGGACAGCAGAGAGACCCAGTACTTC. Protein product: CASSVRDSRETQYF.

This chain joins TRBV11-2 and TRBJ2-7; the match to TRBD2 covers 13 bases. Germline V gives CDR1 SGHAT, CDR2 FQNNGV. The CDR3 spans 14 residues. With 5 bases clipped from V and 7 bases from J, the junction kept 5 bases outside the gene matches. As DNA, the CDR3 is TGTGCCAGCAGCCTCGGACTAGCGGGGGAAGAGCAGTACTTC. It translates to CASSLGLAGEEQYF.